Presented here are 17 T cell receptor beta chains from one specimen sequenced in a study of cytomegalovirus exposure and HLA in healthy donors. The PCR made use of 60 Vbeta and 13 Jbeta primers. The method was immunoSEQ multiplex PCR; TCRdb's version includes in-frame clones alone and lacks a portion of them. This sample has around 250,000 clones, with around 90% found just once. The sequenced sample consisted of PBMCs. The origin of the receptors is a girl aged 2-10 years in good health and CMV-seronegative.

This clone appeared a single time. This chain connects TRBV4-1 to TRBJ2-5; 8 nucleotides align to TRBD2. V lost 0 bases to trimming and J lost 4 bases; unmatched junction nucleotides: 7. Per the germline V gene, CDR1 is MGHRA and CDR2 is YSYEKL. The CDR3 has 16 residues. CDR3 DNA: TGCGCCAGCAGCCAAGATTCCAGCGGGGGCGGAGAGACCCAGTACTTC. It codes for CASSQDSSGGGETQYF.

This clone was observed a single time. This chain connects TRBV13 to TRBJ2-1; 10 nucleotides match TRBD2. The CDR3 contains 16 residues. Germline values: CDR1 PRHDT, CDR2 FYEKMQ (reference sequence). J lost 4 bases, V lost 5 bases, and 8 bases had no gene match. In nucleotides, the CDR3 is TGTGCCAGCAGCGGGCCCACTAGCGGGGCGTACAATGAGCAGTTCTTC. Its protein is CASSGPTSGAYNEQFF.

The chain combines TRBV4-1 with TRBJ1-1; TRBD1 matches at 7 bases. Trimming cost V 1 base and J 2 bases; bases outside gene matches: 7. The germline gives CDR1 MGHRA, CDR2 YSYEKL. CDR3 length: 16 amino acids. CDR3 residues: CASSQGEGAVNTEAFF. CDR3 DNA: TGCGCCAGCAGCCAAGGCGAGGGGGCCGTCAACACTGAAGCTTTCTTT.

The chain combines TRBV20-1 with TRBJ1-2, with D possibly TRBD1 on 5 matching bases. V was pared by 5 bases and J by 10 bases, with 8 bases between. CDR3 size: 9 residues. Germline V gives CDR1 DFQATT, CDR2 SNEGSKA (reference sequence). DNA for the CDR3: TGCAGTGCTGACAGTATCTACACCTTC. Protein: CSADSIYTF.

V gene TRBV5-7 combines with J gene TRBJ1-1, with TRBD1 identical over 8 bases. TRBV5-7 is labeled an ORF, and its function is uncertain. The V gene end was trimmed by 3 bases and the J gene end by 1 base; junction bases not matched to a gene: 8. The CDR3 has 16 amino acids. CDR3 sequence: CASSSSTGVRNTEAFF. CDR3 coding DNA: TGTGCCAGCAGCTCGTCGACAGGGGTAAGGAACACTGAAGCTTTCTTT.

The chain's CDR3 is CASSLESTTNEKLFF. The CDR3 DNA reads as TGTGCCAGCAGCTTAGAGTCCACAACTAATGAAAAACTGTTTTTT. The chain joins TRBV11-2 to TRBJ1-4; no clear D. This CDR3 is built from 15 residues. The ends were cut back, 0 bases at V and 0 bases at J, with 5 bases in the middle. CDR1 is SGHAT and CDR2 is FQNNGV in the germline V gene.

CDR3 coding DNA: TGTGCCAGCAGCTTAGGACAGCTTAGCTCCTACGAGCAGTACTTC. As protein: CASSLGQLSSYEQYF. The chain has TRBV7-2 and TRBJ2-7; possibly TRBD1 for D (5 bases). The germline V and J ends were trimmed by 1 base and 0 bases, with 10 bases remaining between them. The CDR3 has 15 amino acids. Looked up from germline, CDR1 is SGHTA and CDR2 is FQGNSA.

J is TRBJ2-5 and V is TRBV25-1, with 12 bases fitting TRBD2. Per germline, CDR1 MGHDK and CDR2 SYGVNS. This CDR3 is 17 amino acids long. V was pared by 3 bases and J by 2 bases, with 7 bases of the junction left unmatched. The CDR3 reads CASSDDSLAGGQETQYF. The DNA of the CDR3 is TGTGCCAGCAGTGATGATTCCCTAGCGGGGGGGCAAGAGACCCAGTACTTC.

The chain recombines TRBV6-5 with TRBJ1-2; 9 bases line up with TRBD1. The CDR3 length is 16 residues. Losses at the gene ends were 2 bases for V and 1 base for J; bases not matched to a gene: 5. Germline CDR1 and CDR2: MNHEY and SVGAGI. The CDR3 bases are TGTGCCAGCAGTTACCTACAGGGGGCTTTTAACTATGGCTACACCTTC. As protein: CASSYLQGAFNYGYTF.

This chain links TRBV28 with TRBJ2-2, with TRBD1 as a possible D gene (5 bases). V was pared by 1 base and J by 0 bases, with 9 bases between. The CDR3 runs to 16 residues. From germline, CDR1 is MDHEN and CDR2 SYDVKM. The CDR3 region has the DNA TGTGCCAGCAGTTTATTTTCAGGGACGAACACCGGGGAGCTGTTTTTT. The encoded protein is CASSLFSGTNTGELFF.

A note on this clone: Other DNA sequences in this sample translate to the same CDR3. The V call is TRBV4-1, the J call TRBJ2-1; perhaps TRBD2 as D (5 bases). This CDR3 has 15 residues. The V end lost 2 bases, the J end lost 0 bases, and 8 bases lay between the germline ends. Germline CDR1 MGHRA, CDR2 YSYEKL. CDR3 in amino acids: CASSQTGGSYNEQFF. As DNA, the CDR3 is TGCGCCAGCAGCCAAACCGGAGGCTCCTACAATGAGCAGTTCTTC.

V gene TRBV6-5 combines with J gene TRBJ2-7; 10 bases are a match to TRBD2. Germline CDR1 is MNHEY and CDR2 is SVGAGI. CDR3 length equals 15 residues. V gave up 0 bases and J gave up 4 bases; unmatched junction bases: 3. The CDR3, as DNA: TGTGCCAGCAGTTACTCTCTAGCGGGAGTATACGAGCAGTACTTC. The encoded protein is CASSYSLAGVYEQYF.

V usage is TRBV11-3 and J usage is TRBJ2-1, with a weak D call TRBD2 (5 bases). The CDR3 contains 14 residues. The V and J ends lost 0 bases and 9 bases respectively, with 12 bases between them. From germline, CDR1 is SGHNT and CDR2 YENEEA. The DNA of the CDR3 is TGTGCCAGCAGCTTAGATCCGCTAGCCGGTGAGCAGTTCTTC. This encodes CASSLDPLAGEQFF.

The rearrangement uses TRBV6-6 and TRBJ1-1, with 7 bases aligning to TRBD1. J gave up 1 base and V 0 bases, and 2 bases lay outside the gene matches. Germline CDR1 and CDR2: MNHNY and SVGAGI (reference sequence). This CDR3 spans 15 amino acids. The CDR3 sequence: CASSYSGQPNTEAFF. The CDR3 bases are TGTGCCAGCAGTTACTCGGGACAGCCGAACACTGAAGCTTTCTTT.

The chain couples TRBV5-1 to TRBJ2-3, with D maybe TRBD2 (7 bases). With 0 bases removed from V and 8 bases from J, the gap between germline ends came to 13 bases. CDR1 SGHRS and CDR2 YFSETQ come from the germline V gene. The CDR3 runs to 14 residues. In DNA form, the CDR3 reads TGCGCCAGCAGCTTGGACGGGGGGCAAGTTACGCAGTATTTT. This translates into CASSLDGGQVTQYF.

This chain links TRBV6-4 with TRBJ2-1; 11 bases align to TRBD2. This CDR3 region has 15 residues. V lost 5 bases and J lost 4; bases outside the gene matches: 4. Germline CDR1 is MRHNA and CDR2 is SNTAGT. CDR3 protein: CASSYSGRVYNEQFF. The CDR3 region has the DNA TGTGCCAGCAGTTATAGCGGGAGGGTATACAATGAGCAGTTCTTC.

The rearrangement uses TRBV12-5 and TRBJ1-1; D is undetermined. The CDR3 runs to 12 residues. Germline V CDR1 and CDR2: LGHNT, FRNRAP. Trimming cost V 7 bases and J 1 base, with 7 bases left between them. Here the CDR3 reads CASVRQNTEAFF. DNA of the CDR3: TGTGCTAGTGTCAGACAGAACACTGAAGCTTTCTTT.